The 24 T cell receptor beta chains given below trace back to one sample, sequenced in a study of early T cells in non-severe SARS-CoV-2 infection. TCRdb re-called the 5' RACE reads with MiXCR, one entry per CDR3 protein. The data show about 97,000 distinct CDR3 sequences, 9.5% to 12% seen once. The sample in question was whole blood, obtained at baseline. Receptor source: an adult who was a healthcare worker with PCR-confirmed SARS-CoV-2 infection or an uninfected control (not recorded which).

This clonotype appeared a few times. The chain combines TRBV18 with TRBJ1-1; 8 bases fit TRBD1. CDR1 and CDR2 (germline): KGHSH, LQKENI. V shed 2 bases, J shed 1 base, and the junction held 0 bases outside the gene matches. This CDR3 is built from 14 residues. CDR3 in amino acids: CASSPGTGNTEAFF. The CDR3 region has the DNA TGTGCCAGCTCACCAGGGACAGGGAACACTGAAGCTTTCTTT.

This clonotype was counted between two and nine times. The chain couples TRBV29-1 to TRBJ2-1; TRBD1 aligns across 8 bases. The CDR3 extends over 12 amino acids. Germline V gene lookup returns CDR1 SQVTM and CDR2 ANQGSEA. J gave up 6 bases and V 3 bases, and 1 base lay outside the gene matches. CDR3 protein: CSVDTGGNEQFF. The CDR3 DNA reads as TGCAGCGTTGATACAGGGGGCAATGAGCAGTTCTTC.

This clonotype was counted at least ten times. This rearrangement joins TRBV5-8 to TRBJ1-5; no clear D gene. This CDR3 spans 12 amino acids. Trimming shortened V by 3 bases and J by 6 bases, and 7 bases separated the two germline ends. The germline gives CDR1 SGHTS, CDR2 YDEGEE. The CDR3 sequence: CASSYPIQPQHF. The CDR3, as DNA: TGTGCCAGCAGCTACCCTATTCAGCCCCAGCATTTT. The entire variable domain, with the rest obtained from reference TRBV5-8 and TRBJ1-5, is as follows: EAGVTQSPTHLIKTRGQQATLRCSPISGHTSVYWYQQALGLGLQFLLWYDEGEERNRGNFPPRFSGRQFPNYSSELNVNALELEDSALYLCASSYPIQPQHFGDGTRLSIL.

In this sample, this clonotype turned up a few times. The gene calls are TRBV6-1 and TRBJ2-7, with D unclear. With 8 bases removed from V and 4 bases from J, the gap between germline ends came to 12 bases. The V gene's germline CDR1 is MNHNS and CDR2 SASEGT. The CDR3 has 12 residues. CDR3 in amino acids: CASHRSWYEQYF. The CDR3 nucleotides are TGTGCCAGCCACCGTTCCTGGTACGAGCAGTACTTC.

In this sample, this clonotype turned up a few times. The chain has TRBV11-3 and TRBJ2-5, with TRBD1 identical over 7 bases. Germline V gene sequence: CDR1 SGHNT, CDR2 YENEEA. V gave up 3 bases and J gave up 2 bases; unmatched junction bases: 9. The length of the CDR3 is 16 residues. The CDR3 nucleotides read TGTGCCAGCAGCTTCTCCAGGGGGATTCGGCAAGAGACCCAGTACTTC. The encoded protein is CASSFSRGIRQETQYF.

Ten or more counts support this clonotype. The chain is built from TRBV6-2 or TRBV6-3 and TRBJ2-7; tentative D call: TRBD2 (6 bases). Trimming took 4 bases from V and 3 from J, leaving 19 bases between them. Germline CDR1 MNHEY, CDR2 SVGEGT. The CDR3 loop spans 16 amino acids. CDR3 amino acids: CASSLSSGLKFYEQYF. The CDR3 DNA reads as TGTGCCAGCAGTTTATCGTCTGGACTAAAGTTCTACGAGCAGTACTTC.

This clonotype has only a few counts. J is TRBJ2-3 and V is TRBV20-1, with 8 bases lining up with TRBD1. The CDR3 has 14 amino acids. Germline CDR1 and CDR2: DFQATT and SNEGSKA (reference sequence). V shed 1 base and J 0 bases; nucleotides not matched to a gene: 0. CDR3 loop: CSARGTGSTDTQYF. For the CDR3, the DNA is TGCAGTGCTAGAGGGACAGGGAGCACAGATACGCAGTATTTT.

The J gene is TRBJ2-1, the V gene TRBV11-1; 11 bases fit TRBD2. With V trimmed by 7 bases and J by 12 bases, 11 bases remained unmatched. Per the germline V gene, CDR1 is SGHAT and CDR2 is FQDESV (reference sequence). The CDR3 runs to 14 residues. Here the CDR3 reads CASKGTSGGLGQFF. The CDR3 coding sequence is TGTGCCAGCAAGGGCACTAGCGGGGGTTTAGGGCAGTTCTTC. The entire variable domain, with the rest obtained from reference TRBV11-1 and TRBJ2-1, is as follows: EAEVAQSPRYKITEKSQAVAFWCDPISGHATLYWYRQILGQGPELLVQFQDESVVDDSQLPKDRFSAERLKGVDSTLKIQPAELGDSAMYLCASKGTSGGLGQFFGPGTRLTVL.

This clonotype turned up a few times. The rearrangement uses TRBV20-1 and TRBJ2-1; TRBD2 is a possible D gene (5 bases). Germline CDR1 and CDR2: DFQATT and SNEGSKA (reference sequence). This CDR3 spans 15 amino acids. V was shortened by 5 bases and J by 6 bases, with 20 bases between the two germline ends. The DNA of the CDR3 is TGCAGTGCTTCCCCAGCGGTCCCTCCTCTCAATGAGCAGTTCTTC. Translating gives CSASPAVPPLNEQFF.

This clonotype was seen just once. This may arise from a read error, as a much more abundant clone is one base away. CDR3 residues: CASGFPDRDPFF. The CDR3 nucleotides read TGTGCCAGCGGTTTCCCGGACAGGGATCCATTCTTC. The chain joins TRBV12-3 or TRBV12-4 to TRBJ2-1, with 8 bases that match TRBD1. The CDR3 has 12 amino acids.

Ten or more counts support this clonotype. The gene calls are TRBV6-2 or TRBV6-3 and TRBJ2-1; 8 bases are a match to TRBD2. This CDR3 comprises 18 residues. Germline CDR1 is MNHEY and CDR2 is SVGEGT. Trimming at V came to 5 bases and at J to 3 bases, leaving 15 bases not matched to a gene. The CDR3 loop is CASSPGLGLSGVYNEQFF. The CDR3 DNA reads as TGTGCCAGCAGTCCGGGACTAGGTCTTTCAGGCGTCTACAATGAGCAGTTCTTC.

The CDR3 DNA follows: TGCAGCGTAAGGGGAGTGGGGAACACTGAAGCTTTCTTT. Residues: CSVRGVGNTEAFF. The V and J genes are TRBV29-1 and TRBJ1-1; D might be TRBD1 (5 bases). V shed 6 bases and J shed 1 base, with 12 bases lying between them. CDR3 length equals 13 residues. CDR1 and CDR2 (germline): SQVTM, ANQGSEA.

The rearrangement joins TRBV4-3 to TRBJ1-5; D gene unclear. Per germline, CDR1 LGHNA and CDR2 YSLEER. Trimming shortened V by 5 bases and J by 5 bases, and 7 bases separated the two germline ends. The CDR3 is 12 residues long. CDR3 coding DNA: TGCGCCAGCAGCTTCGGAGATCAGCCCCAGCATTTT. Its translation is CASSFGDQPQHF.

Many counts were recorded for this clonotype. This chain uses TRBV24-1 with TRBJ2-3; D call uncertain. The CDR3 sequence is 18 residues long. With 0 bases removed from V and 1 base from J, the gap between germline ends came to 16 bases. Germline assignment: CDR1 KGHDR and CDR2 SFDVKD. The CDR3 here is CATSDLRTPLFGTDTQYF. CDR3 sequence (DNA): TGTGCCACCAGTGATTTGCGTACTCCCCTCTTTGGCACAGATACGCAGTATTTT.

This clonotype was seen a handful of times. The chain recombines TRBV7-3 with TRBJ2-7; 8 bases map to TRBD1. V shed 1 base and J 4 bases; nucleotides not matched to a gene: 9. The germline CDR1 and CDR2 sequences are SGHTA and FQGTGA. The CDR3 loop spans 16 amino acids. CDR3 sequence: CASSLIQRQGAYEQYF. The CDR3 nucleotides read TGTGCCAGCAGCTTAATTCAGAGGCAGGGGGCATACGAGCAGTACTTC.

This clonotype has only a few counts. V gene TRBV5-1 combines with J gene TRBJ2-5; no clear D. CDR1 is SGHRS, CDR2 YFSETQ, per germline. The CDR3 is made up of 14 amino acids. Trimming left V 0 bases short and J 5 bases short, with 11 bases between. CDR3 sequence (DNA): TGCGCCAGCAGCTTGGTACCCGATGTGGAGACCCAGTACTTC. This gives the protein CASSLVPDVETQYF.

The table lists this clonotype with many counts. The chain couples TRBV20-1 to TRBJ2-1; D is perhaps TRBD1 or TRBD2 (6 bases each). Germline-derived CDR1 and CDR2 are DFQATT and SNEGSKA (reference sequence). V lost 6 bases, J lost 7 bases, and 22 bases lay in between. This CDR3 comprises 15 residues. CDR3 bases: TGCAGTGCCCCCCCAGGACCCCGGAGGGGGAATGAGCAGTTCTTC. Translation gives CSAPPGPRRGNEQFF.

This clonotype was counted between two and nine times. V gene TRBV2 combines with J gene TRBJ2-1; D is possibly TRBD1 (6 bases). The V and J ends lost 8 bases and 4 bases respectively, with 12 bases between them. The CDR3 spans 13 residues. Germline CDR1 and CDR2: SNHLY and FYNNEI. This CDR3 is CASYHGQYNEQFF. The CDR3 nucleotides are TGTGCCAGCTACCACGGACAGTACAATGAGCAGTTCTTC.

This clonotype was seen at least ten times. V gene TRBV20-1 combines with J gene TRBJ2-1, with 7 bases fitting TRBD2. Germline V CDR1 and CDR2: DFQATT, SNEGSKA (reference sequence). This CDR3 is built from 15 residues. CDR3 nucleotide sequence: TGCAGCCGGGGGGTCCCGGGAGGACAATACAATGAGCAGTTCTTC. Residues: CSRGVPGGQYNEQFF.

This clonotype showed up just a few times. The V gene is TRBV7-6, the J gene TRBJ2-2, with 11 bases matching TRBD2. Germline V lookup: CDR1 SGHVS, CDR2 FNYEAQ. The ends lost 4 bases at V and 6 bases at J; junction bases unmatched: 10. This CDR3 is built from 17 residues. DNA for the CDR3: TGTGCCAGCAGCTCCCTGAACTTTAGCGGGAGGGCCGGGGAGCTGTTTTTT. This encodes CASSSLNFSGRAGELFF.

This clonotype came up a few times. The CDR3 reads CASSLGTVVLYNEQFF. DNA of the CDR3: TGTGCCAGCAGCTTAGGGACAGTTGTCCTCTACAATGAGCAGTTCTTC. The genes are TRBV11-2 and TRBJ2-1, with D maybe TRBD1 (6 bases). Germline CDR1 is SGHAT and CDR2 is FQNNGV. Trimming pared 1 base from V and 3 bases from J, leaving 13 bases between. This CDR3 is 16 amino acids long.

This chain links TRBV12-3 or TRBV12-4 with TRBJ2-5; D not resolved. V gave up 3 bases and J gave up 0 bases, with 5 bases separating them. CDR3 length: 13 amino acids. The CDR3 loop is CASSLFDQETQYF. In DNA, the CDR3 is TGTGCCAGCAGTTTGTTCGACCAAGAGACCCAGTACTTC.

This clonotype showed up just a few times. This chain connects TRBV3-1 to TRBJ1-1; no firm D call. The CDR3 is 13 residues long. V lost 4 bases, J lost 5 bases, and 11 bases lay in between. The germline CDR1 and CDR2 sequences are LGHDT and YNNKEL (reference sequence). CDR3 loop: CASSPTGETEAFF. CDR3 nucleotide sequence: TGTGCCAGCAGCCCGACTGGGGAAACTGAAGCTTTCTTT.

The table lists this clonotype with many counts. The V call is TRBV20-1, the J call TRBJ2-1; tentatively, D is TRBD2 (6 bases). The CDR3 runs 15 residues. Trimming pared 2 bases from V and 0 bases from J, leaving 11 bases between. Germline values: CDR1 DFQATT, CDR2 SNEGSKA (reference sequence). The CDR3 protein is CSARPAGVSYNEQFF. CDR3 nucleotide sequence: TGCAGTGCTAGACCAGCGGGTGTCTCCTACAATGAGCAGTTCTTC.